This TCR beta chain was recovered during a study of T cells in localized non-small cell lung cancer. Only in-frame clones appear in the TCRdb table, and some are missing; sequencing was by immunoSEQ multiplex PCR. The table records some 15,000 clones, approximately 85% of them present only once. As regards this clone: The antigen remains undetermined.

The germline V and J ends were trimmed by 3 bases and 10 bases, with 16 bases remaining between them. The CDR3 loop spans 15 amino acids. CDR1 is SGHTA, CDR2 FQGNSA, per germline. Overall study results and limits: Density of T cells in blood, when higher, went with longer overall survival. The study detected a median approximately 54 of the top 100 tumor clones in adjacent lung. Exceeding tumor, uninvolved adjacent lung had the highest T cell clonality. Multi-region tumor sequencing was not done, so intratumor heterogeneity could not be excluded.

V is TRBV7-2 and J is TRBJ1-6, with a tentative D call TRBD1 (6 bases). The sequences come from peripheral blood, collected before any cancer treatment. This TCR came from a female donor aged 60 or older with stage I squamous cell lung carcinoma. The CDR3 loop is CASSLQGKFGSPLHF. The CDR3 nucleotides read TGTGCCAGCAGCTTGCAGGGGAAGTTCGGATCACCCCTCCACTTT.